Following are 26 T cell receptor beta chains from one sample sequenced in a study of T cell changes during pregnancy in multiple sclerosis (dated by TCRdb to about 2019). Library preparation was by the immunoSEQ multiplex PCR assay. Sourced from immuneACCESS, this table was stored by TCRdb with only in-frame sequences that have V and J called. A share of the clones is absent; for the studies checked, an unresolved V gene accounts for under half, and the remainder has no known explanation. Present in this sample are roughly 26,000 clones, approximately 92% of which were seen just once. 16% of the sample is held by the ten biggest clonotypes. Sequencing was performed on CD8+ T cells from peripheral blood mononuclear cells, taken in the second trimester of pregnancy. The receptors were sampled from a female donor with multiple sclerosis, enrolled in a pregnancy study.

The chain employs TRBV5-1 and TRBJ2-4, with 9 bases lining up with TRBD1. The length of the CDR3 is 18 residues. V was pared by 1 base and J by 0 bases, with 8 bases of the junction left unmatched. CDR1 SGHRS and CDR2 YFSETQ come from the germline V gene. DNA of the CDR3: TGCGCCAGCAGCTTGTTTACAGGGGGCCGACTAGCCAAAAACATTCAGTACTTC. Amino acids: CASSLFTGGRLAKNIQYF.

CDR3 protein: CASSLTRVQETQYF. CDR3 sequence (DNA): TGTGCCAGCAGCTTAACTAGGGTCCAAGAGACCCAGTACTTC. The V call is TRBV7-9, the J call TRBJ2-5, with D possibly TRBD2 on 5 matching bases. V lost 2 bases to trimming and J lost 1 base, with 8 bases between them. This CDR3 region has 14 residues. Germline V gives CDR1 SEHNR, CDR2 FQNEAQ (reference sequence).

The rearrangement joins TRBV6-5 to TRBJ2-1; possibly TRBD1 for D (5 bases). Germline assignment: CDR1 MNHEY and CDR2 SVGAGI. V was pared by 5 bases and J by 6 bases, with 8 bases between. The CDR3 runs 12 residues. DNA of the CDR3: TGTGCCAGCAGTGGGGCCTCCAATGAGCAGTTCTTC. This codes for CASSGASNEQFF.

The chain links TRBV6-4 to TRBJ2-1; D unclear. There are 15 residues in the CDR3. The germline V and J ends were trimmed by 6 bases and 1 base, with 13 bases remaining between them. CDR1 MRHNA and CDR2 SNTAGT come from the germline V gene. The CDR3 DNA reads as TGTGCCAGCAGCCGCCGACATGATTCCTACAATGAGCAGTTCTTC. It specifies CASSRRHDSYNEQFF.

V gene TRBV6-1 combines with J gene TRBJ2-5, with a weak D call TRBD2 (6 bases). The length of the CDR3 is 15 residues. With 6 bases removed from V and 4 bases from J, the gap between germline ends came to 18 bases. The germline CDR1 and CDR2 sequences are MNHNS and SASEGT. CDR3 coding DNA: TGTGCCAGCAGCCTACAAGACGGGGGATCAGAGACCCAGTACTTC. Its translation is CASSLQDGGSETQYF.

This chain's CDR3 is CASSSLAGGPYEQYF. The CDR3 region has the DNA TGTGCCAGTAGTAGTCTAGCGGGAGGCCCCTACGAGCAGTACTTC. The rearrangement joins TRBV19 to TRBJ2-7, with 11 bases matching TRBD2. The CDR3 has 15 amino acids. With V trimmed by 4 bases and J by 2 bases, 4 bases remained unmatched. Germline CDR1 is LNHDA and CDR2 is SQIVND (reference sequence).

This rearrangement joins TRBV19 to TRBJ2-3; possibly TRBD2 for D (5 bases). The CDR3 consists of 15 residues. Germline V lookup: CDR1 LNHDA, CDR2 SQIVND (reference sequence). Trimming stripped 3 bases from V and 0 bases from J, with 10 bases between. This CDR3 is CASSMSGLSTDTQYF. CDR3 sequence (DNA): TGTGCCAGTAGTATGAGTGGACTTAGCACAGATACGCAGTATTTT.

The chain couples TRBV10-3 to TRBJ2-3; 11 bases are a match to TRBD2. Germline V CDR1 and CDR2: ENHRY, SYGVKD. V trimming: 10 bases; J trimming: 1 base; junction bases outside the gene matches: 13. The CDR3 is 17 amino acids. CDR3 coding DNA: TGTGCCACAGGGGAACTAGCGGGAGTGTTGGGCACAGATACGCAGTATTTT. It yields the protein CATGELAGVLGTDTQYF.

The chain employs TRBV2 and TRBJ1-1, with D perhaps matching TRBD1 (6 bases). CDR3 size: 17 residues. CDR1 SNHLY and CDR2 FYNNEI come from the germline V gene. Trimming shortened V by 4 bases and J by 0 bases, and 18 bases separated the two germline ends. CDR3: CASSGARTTGMNTEAFF. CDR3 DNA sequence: TGTGCCAGCAGTGGGGCCCGAACAACAGGGATGAACACTGAAGCTTTCTTT.

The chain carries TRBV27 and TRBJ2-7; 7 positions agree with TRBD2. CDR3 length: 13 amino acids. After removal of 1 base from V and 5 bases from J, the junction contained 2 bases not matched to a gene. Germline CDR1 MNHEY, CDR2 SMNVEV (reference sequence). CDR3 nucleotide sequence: TGTGCCAGCAGTTTATGGGGGGGAGACGAGCAGTACTTC. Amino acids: CASSLWGGDEQYF.

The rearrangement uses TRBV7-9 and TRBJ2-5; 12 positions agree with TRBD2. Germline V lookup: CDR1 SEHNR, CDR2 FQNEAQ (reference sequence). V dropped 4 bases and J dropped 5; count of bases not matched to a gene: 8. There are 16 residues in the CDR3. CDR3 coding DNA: TGTGCCAGCAGCTCCCGGACTAGCGGGACAAGGGAGACCCAGTACTTC. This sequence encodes CASSSRTSGTRETQYF.

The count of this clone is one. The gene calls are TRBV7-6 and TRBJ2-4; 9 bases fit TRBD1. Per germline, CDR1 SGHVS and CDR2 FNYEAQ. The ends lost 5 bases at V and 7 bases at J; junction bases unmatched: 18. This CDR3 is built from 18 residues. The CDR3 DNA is TGTGCCAGCAGCCCTTATGGGGGGCCCGGGACAGGGTTCAACATTCAGTACTTC. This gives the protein CASSPYGGPGTGFNIQYF.

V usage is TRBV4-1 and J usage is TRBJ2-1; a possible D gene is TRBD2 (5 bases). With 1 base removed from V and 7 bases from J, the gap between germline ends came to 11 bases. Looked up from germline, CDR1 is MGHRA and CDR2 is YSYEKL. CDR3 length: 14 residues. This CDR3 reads CASSQGAAKNEQFF. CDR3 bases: TGCGCCAGCAGCCAAGGAGCGGCAAAGAATGAGCAGTTCTTC.

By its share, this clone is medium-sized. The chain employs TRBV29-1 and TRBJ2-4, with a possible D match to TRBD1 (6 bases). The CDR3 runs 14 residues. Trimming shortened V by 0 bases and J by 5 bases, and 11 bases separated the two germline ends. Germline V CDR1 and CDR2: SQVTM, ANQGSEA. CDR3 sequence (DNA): TGCAGCGTTGAAGACAGGGGCCTGCAAAACATTCAGTACTTC. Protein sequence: CSVEDRGLQNIQYF.

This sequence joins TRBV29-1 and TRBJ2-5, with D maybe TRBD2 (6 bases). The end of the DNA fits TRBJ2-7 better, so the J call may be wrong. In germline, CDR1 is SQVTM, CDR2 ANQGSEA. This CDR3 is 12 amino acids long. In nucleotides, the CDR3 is TGCAGCGTTGATGGAGGGTCCTACGAGCAGTACTTC. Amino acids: CSVDGGSYEQYF.

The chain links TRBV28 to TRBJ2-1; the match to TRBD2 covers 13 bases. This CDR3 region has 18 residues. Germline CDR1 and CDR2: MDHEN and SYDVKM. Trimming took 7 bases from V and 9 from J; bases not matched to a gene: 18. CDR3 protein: CASTSRQEGLAGIPEQFF. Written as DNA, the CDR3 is TGTGCCAGCACCTCTAGACAGGAGGGACTAGCGGGAATTCCTGAGCAGTTCTTC.

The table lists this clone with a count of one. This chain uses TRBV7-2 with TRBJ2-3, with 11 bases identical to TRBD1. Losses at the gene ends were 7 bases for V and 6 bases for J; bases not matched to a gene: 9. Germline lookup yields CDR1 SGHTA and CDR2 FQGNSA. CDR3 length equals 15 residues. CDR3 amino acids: CASTERTGGRDTQYF. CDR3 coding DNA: TGTGCCAGCACCGAGAGGACAGGGGGCCGGGATACGCAGTATTTT.

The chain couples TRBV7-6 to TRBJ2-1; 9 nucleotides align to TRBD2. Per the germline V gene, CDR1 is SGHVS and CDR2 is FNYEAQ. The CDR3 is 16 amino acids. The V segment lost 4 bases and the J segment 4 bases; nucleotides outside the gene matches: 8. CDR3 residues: CASSSYWTSEYNEQFF. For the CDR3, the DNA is TGTGCCAGCAGCTCCTACTGGACTAGCGAGTACAATGAGCAGTTCTTC. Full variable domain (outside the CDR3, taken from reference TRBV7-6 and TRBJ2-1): GAGVSQSPRYKVTKRGQDVALRCDPISGHVSLYWYRQALGQGPEFLTYFNYEAQQDKSGLPNDRFSAERPEGSISTLTIQRTEQRDSAMYRCASSSYWTSEYNEQFFGPGTRLTVL.

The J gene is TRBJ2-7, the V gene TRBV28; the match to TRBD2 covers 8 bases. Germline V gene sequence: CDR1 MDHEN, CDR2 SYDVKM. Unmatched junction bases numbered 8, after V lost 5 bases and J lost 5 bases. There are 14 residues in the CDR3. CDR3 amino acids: CASSESGRADEQYF. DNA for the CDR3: TGTGCCAGCAGTGAGAGCGGGAGAGCTGACGAGCAGTACTTC.

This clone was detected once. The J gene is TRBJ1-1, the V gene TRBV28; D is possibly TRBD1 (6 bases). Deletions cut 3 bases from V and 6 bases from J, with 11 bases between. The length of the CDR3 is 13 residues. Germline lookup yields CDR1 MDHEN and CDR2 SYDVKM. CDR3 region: CASSFRTASEAFF. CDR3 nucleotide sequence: TGTGCCAGCAGTTTCAGGACAGCCTCTGAAGCTTTCTTT.

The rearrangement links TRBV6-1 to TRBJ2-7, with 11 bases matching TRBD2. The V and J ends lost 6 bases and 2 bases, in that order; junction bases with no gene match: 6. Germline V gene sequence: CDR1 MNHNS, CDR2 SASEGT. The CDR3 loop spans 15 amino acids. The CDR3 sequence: CASRGLAGGPYEQYF. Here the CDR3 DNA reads TGTGCCAGCAGGGGATTAGCGGGAGGGCCCTACGAGCAGTACTTC.

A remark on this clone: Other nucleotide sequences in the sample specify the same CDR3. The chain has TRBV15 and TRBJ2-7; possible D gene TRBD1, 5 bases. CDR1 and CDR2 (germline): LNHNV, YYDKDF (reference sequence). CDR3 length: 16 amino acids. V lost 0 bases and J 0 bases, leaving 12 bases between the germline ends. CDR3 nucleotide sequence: TGTGCCACCAGCAGAGATAAGGGTACAGGCTCCTACGAGCAGTACTTC. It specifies CATSRDKGTGSYEQYF.

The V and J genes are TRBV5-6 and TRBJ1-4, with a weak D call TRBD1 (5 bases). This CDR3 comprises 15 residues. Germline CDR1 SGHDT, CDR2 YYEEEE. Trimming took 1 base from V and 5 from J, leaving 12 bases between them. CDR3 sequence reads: CASSLTGVGNEKLFF. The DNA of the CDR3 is TGTGCCAGCAGCTTGACGGGGGTCGGGAATGAAAAACTGTTTTTT.

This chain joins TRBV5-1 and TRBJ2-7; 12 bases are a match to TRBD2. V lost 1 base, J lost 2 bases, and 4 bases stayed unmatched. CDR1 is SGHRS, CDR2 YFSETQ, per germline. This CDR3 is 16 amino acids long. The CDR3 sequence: CASSLRLAGVPYEQYF. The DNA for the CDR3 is TGCGCCAGCAGCTTGAGACTAGCGGGAGTGCCCTACGAGCAGTACTTC. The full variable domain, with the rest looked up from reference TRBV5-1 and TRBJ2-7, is KAGVTQTPRYLIKTRGQQVTLSCSPISGHRSVSWYQQTPGQGLQFLFEYFSETQRNKGNFPGRFSGRQFSNSRSEMNVSTLELGDSALYLCASSLRLAGVPYEQYFGPGTRLTVT.

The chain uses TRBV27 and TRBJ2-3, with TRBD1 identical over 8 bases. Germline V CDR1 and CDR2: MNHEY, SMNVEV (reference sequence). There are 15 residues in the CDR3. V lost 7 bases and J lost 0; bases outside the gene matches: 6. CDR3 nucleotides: TGTGCCAGCACCGTGGACAGGGCCAGCACAGATACGCAGTATTTT. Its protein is CASTVDRASTDTQYF.

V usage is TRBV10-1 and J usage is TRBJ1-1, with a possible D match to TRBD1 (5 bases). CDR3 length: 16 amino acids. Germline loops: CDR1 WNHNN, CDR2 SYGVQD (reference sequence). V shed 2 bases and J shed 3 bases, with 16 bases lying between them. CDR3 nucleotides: TGCGCCAGCAGTGAGGCAGGGCATGTTCGGGACACTGAAGCTTTCTTT. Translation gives CASSEAGHVRDTEAFF.